The entry below describes one T cell receptor (beta chain). This clone's antigen is unknown. Base-call qualities are not available, and no considerably larger clone is one nucleotide away. This specimen comes from a study of blood T cell repertoires in COVID-19 (dated by TCRdb to 2018 to 2021). Turning to the overall study: For ImmuneRACE Cohort 3, a participant was defined as recovered based on two consecutive negative NP/OP PCR tests, clearance by a healthcare professional, or resolution of symptoms. Samples covering the acute and convalescent phases of COVID-19 were provided by collaborators in the United States, Italy and Spain. The material from the prospective study consisted of cDNA or gDNA derived from T cells, B-cell-depleted T cells, or PBMCs. Deeply sampled blood TCRbeta repertoires from subjects exposed to, actively infected with, or recovered from COVID-19 were included in the dataset. The repertoires were released in a freely available public database intended as a resource for research on the immune response to SARS-CoV-2. The samples were drawn from two sources: the first 160 participants of the ongoing ImmuneRACE study, and 1,254 subjects contributed by 6 global collaborators. A de-identified subject ID, COVID-19 status, age in years and sex were almost always included in the sample metadata. Where available, HLA class I and class II types were obtained from metadata supplied by the sample provider rather than from assay-based typing. The paper as a whole reports these results and caveats: How much clinical and demographic metadata was included differed by source and by participant, and the metadata was provided uncurated.

TCRbeta CDR3 regions were amplified from genomic DNA by means of the immunoSEQ Assay, a bias-controlled multiplex PCR. Per the authors' processing: Nucleated cell counts per sample were estimated from amplification of reference gene primers within the assay. To quantify the absolute abundance of each unique TCRbeta CDR3 rearrangement, sequence reads were collapsed and filtered. For each sample, productive Simpson clonality was calculated as the square root of Simpson's diversity index over productive rearrangements. Not all clones reach the TCRdb copy of this immuneACCESS table, which keeps in-frame sequences only. Checked studies attribute under half of the gap to unresolved V genes and leave the rest unexplained. V, J and clone size are taken as reported in that table, and D and trimming were inferred from the DNA itself. In all, the sample holds a few hundred thousand clones, and around 87% of those were seen once. The ten largest clonotypes hold around 7% of the sample.

Enrolling through a virtual design, the prospective study's participants ranged in age from roughly 18 to 90 years and lived across 24 United States geographic areas. To assign participants to cohorts, the prospective study relied on clinical history that participants themselves reported in a screening survey and a study questionnaire. Mobile phlebotomists in the prospective study collected whole blood, serum and a nasopharyngeal or oropharyngeal swab from every participant. Over a roughly two-month period, participants in the prospective study had the option of providing additional blood draws and questionnaires. Before DNA extraction, prospective study blood samples were shipped either frozen or at room temperature. Between the V and J ends, shortened by 5 bases and 5 bases respectively, the junction contains 16 bases. The CDR3 holds 14 amino acids from the cysteine to the phenylalanine. Just CDR3 DNA is preserved here, 42 bases in frame from base 1. CDR1 SGHAT and CDR2 FQNNGV are derived from the germline V gene.

Sample: PBMCs or T cells enriched from blood (not recorded which). This TCR derives from a young man in a cohort exposed to, infected with or recovered from COVID-19 (not recorded which). The receptor chain draws on TRBV11-2 and TRBJ2-7, and TRBD1 may be the D gene, going by 6 matching bases. The DNA sequence is as follows: TGTGCCAGCAGCCTACCCCAGGGGCCCCACGAGCAGTACTTC. Its protein product is CASSLPQGPHEQYF.